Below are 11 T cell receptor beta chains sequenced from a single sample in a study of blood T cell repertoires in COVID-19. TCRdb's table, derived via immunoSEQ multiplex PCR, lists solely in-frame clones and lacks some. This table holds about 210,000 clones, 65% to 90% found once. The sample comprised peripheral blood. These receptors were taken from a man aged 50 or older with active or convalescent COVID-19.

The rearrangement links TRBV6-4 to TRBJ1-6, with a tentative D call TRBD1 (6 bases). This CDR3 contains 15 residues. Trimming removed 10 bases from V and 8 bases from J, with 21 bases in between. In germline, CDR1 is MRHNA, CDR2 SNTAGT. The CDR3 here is CAKAVPGQTDSPLHF. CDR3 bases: TGTGCCAAAGCAGTCCCCGGACAGACGGATTCACCCCTCCACTTT.

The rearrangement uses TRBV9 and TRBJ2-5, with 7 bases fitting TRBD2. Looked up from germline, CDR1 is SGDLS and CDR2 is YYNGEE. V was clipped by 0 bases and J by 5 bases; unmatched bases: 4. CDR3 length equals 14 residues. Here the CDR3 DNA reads TGTGCCAGCAGCGTAGGCGGGAGTGACGAGACCCAGTACTTC. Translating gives CASSVGGSDETQYF.

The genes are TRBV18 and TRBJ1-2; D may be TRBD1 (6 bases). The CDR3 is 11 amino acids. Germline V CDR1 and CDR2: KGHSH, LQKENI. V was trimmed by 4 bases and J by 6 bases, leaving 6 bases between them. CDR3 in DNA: TGTGCCAGCTCACACAGGGATGGCTACACCTTC. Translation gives CASSHRDGYTF.

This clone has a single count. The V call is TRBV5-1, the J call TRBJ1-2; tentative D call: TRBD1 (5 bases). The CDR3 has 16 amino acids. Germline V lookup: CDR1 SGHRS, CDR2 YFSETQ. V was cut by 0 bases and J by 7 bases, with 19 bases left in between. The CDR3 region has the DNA TGCGCCAGCAGCTTGGGAGGCAGGGATGGGTCTATTGGCTACACCTTC. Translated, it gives CASSLGGRDGSIGYTF.

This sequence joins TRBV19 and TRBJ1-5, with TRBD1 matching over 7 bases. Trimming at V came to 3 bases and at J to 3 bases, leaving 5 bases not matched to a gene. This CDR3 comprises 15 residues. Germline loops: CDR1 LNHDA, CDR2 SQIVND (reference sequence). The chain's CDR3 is CASSILDRDNQPQHF. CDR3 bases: TGTGCCAGTAGTATCCTCGACAGGGACAATCAGCCCCAGCATTTT.

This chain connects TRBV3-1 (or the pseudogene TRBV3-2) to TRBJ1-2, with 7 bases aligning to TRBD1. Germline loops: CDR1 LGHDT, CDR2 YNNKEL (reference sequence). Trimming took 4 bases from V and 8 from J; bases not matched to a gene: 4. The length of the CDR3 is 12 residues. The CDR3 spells CASSPTGEGYTF. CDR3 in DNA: TGTGCCAGCAGCCCTACAGGGGAAGGCTACACCTTC.

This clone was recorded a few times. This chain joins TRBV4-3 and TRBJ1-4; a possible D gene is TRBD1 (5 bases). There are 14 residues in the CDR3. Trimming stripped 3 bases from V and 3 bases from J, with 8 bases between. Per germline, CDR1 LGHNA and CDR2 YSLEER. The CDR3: CASSHRGANEKLFF. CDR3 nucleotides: TGCGCCAGCAGCCACCGGGGGGCTAATGAAAAACTGTTTTTT.

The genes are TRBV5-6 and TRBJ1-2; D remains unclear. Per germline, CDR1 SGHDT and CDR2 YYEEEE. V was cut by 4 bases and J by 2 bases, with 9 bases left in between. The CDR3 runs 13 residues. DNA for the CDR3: TGTGCCAGCAGCCCTGCAGAAAACTATGGCTACACCTTC. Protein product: CASSPAENYGYTF.

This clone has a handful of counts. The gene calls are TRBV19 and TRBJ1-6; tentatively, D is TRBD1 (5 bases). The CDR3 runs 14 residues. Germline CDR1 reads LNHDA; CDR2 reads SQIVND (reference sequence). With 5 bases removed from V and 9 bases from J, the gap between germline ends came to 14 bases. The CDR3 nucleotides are TGTGCCAGTAGTTTTGGGGAGGGGTCTTCACCCCTCCACTTT. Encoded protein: CASSFGEGSSPLHF. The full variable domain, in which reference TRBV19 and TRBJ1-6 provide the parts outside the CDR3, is DGGITQSPKYLFRKEGQNVTLSCEQNLNHDAMYWYRQDPGQGLRLIYYSQIVNDFQKGDIAEGYSVSREKKESFPLTVTSAQKNPTAFYLCASSFGEGSSPLHFGNGTRLTVT.

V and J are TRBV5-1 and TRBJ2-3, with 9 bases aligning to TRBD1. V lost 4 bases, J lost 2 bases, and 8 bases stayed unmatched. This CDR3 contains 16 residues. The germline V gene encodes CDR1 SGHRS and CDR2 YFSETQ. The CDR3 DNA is TGCGCCAGCAGCCCGGCCGGGACAGGGATCACAGATACGCAGTATTTT. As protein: CASSPAGTGITDTQYF.

CDR3 protein: CASSQGLGEQFF. In DNA, the CDR3 is TGTGCCAGTAGTCAGGGGTTGGGTGAGCAGTTCTTC. V gene TRBV19 combines with J gene TRBJ2-1; D perhaps matches TRBD1 (6 bases). The germline V gene has CDR1 LNHDA and CDR2 SQIVND (reference sequence). The CDR3 runs to 12 residues. V was pared by 5 bases and J by 9 bases, with 11 bases between.